What follows are 32 T cell receptor beta chains derived from one specimen sequenced in a study of T-cell reconstitution after alpha-beta-depleted transplantation in children. During its preparation, the TCRbeta library received unique molecular identifiers. MiXCR was run by TCRdb on the PCR reads, yielding one entry per CDR3 protein. Among about 1,000,000 distinct CDR3 sequences listed, about 29% were seen once. Sequencing was performed on PBMCs, mostly from graft donor cells, taken 360 days after TCRalphabeta/CD19-depleted stem cell transplant. The receptors derive from a boy younger than two who had a stem cell transplant for SCID, so the T cells may come from the graft donor.

The chain uses TRBV5-1 and TRBJ1-2, with D tentatively TRBD1 (6 bases). Germline lookup yields CDR1 SGHRS and CDR2 YFSETQ. The CDR3 spans 15 residues. The ends were cut back, 1 base at V and 5 bases at J, with 15 bases in the middle. The CDR3 is CASSLLSRGAYGYTF. DNA of the CDR3: TGCGCCAGCAGCTTGTTGTCCAGGGGCGCGTATGGCTACACCTTC.

V is TRBV20-1 and J is TRBJ2-5; D is unclear. Trimming stripped 4 bases from V and 1 base from J, with 10 bases between. The CDR3 loop spans 13 amino acids. Germline V gene sequence: CDR1 DFQATT, CDR2 SNEGSKA (reference sequence). DNA for the CDR3: TGCAGTGCTAAGATCAATGTCCAAGAGACCCAGTACTTC. It specifies CSAKINVQETQYF.

Of note for this clonotype: This clone may be a read error of a much larger clone one base away. This chain joins TRBV28 and TRBJ2-2, with unresolved D. Trimming removed 7 bases at V and 3 bases at J, with 6 bases between. The CDR3 runs 12 residues. CDR1 MDHEN and CDR2 SYDVKM come from the germline V gene. CDR3 coding DNA: TGTGCCAGCACTGGATACACCGGGGAGCTGTTTTTT. This codes for CASTGYTGELFF.

The chain employs TRBV12-3 or TRBV12-4 and TRBJ2-3, with 8 positions matching TRBD2. The CDR3 totals 15 residues. Germline trimming cut 8 bases from V and 1 base from J; bases unmatched to any gene: 8. CDR3 coding DNA: TGTGCCAGCGGTAACCGGGGGGGAGGCACAGATACGCAGTATTTT. Encoded protein: CASGNRGGGTDTQYF.

The chain uses TRBV20-1 and TRBJ2-1; D may correspond to TRBD1 or TRBD2 (5 bases each). The length of the CDR3 is 12 residues. Trimming removed 2 bases from V and 7 bases from J, with 9 bases in between. Germline CDR1 reads DFQATT; CDR2 reads SNEGSKA (reference sequence). The DNA for the CDR3 is TGCAGTGCTAGACAGGGAGTGAATGAGCAGTTCTTC. It codes for CSARQGVNEQFF.

The chain couples TRBV4-1 to TRBJ1-1; TRBD1 agrees at 8 bases. Germline V gene lookup returns CDR1 MGHRA and CDR2 YSYEKL. J lost 5 bases, V lost 1 base, and 3 bases had no gene match. The CDR3 loop spans 14 amino acids. This CDR3 is CASSQVRGLTEAFF. CDR3 sequence (DNA): TGCGCCAGCAGCCAAGTCAGGGGGCTTACTGAAGCTTTCTTT.

V usage is TRBV24-1 and J usage is TRBJ2-7; no reliable D call. Trimming took 4 bases from V and 1 from J, leaving 4 bases between them. The germline V gene encodes CDR1 KGHDR and CDR2 SFDVKD. The CDR3 loop spans 12 amino acids. The CDR3 coding sequence is TGTGCCACCAGTGACAATTCCTACGAGCAGTACTTC. This sequence encodes CATSDNSYEQYF.

This clonotype has a handful of counts. The rearrangement joins TRBV6-6 to TRBJ2-3; D tentatively fits TRBD1 or TRBD2 (5 bases each). The germline V gene encodes CDR1 MNHNY and CDR2 SVGAGI (reference sequence). Deletions cut 2 bases from V and 9 bases from J, with 12 bases between. This CDR3 is 13 amino acids long. CDR3 DNA: TGTGCCAGCAGTTACGGGGGTTTGGGGACGCAGTATTTT. Residues: CASSYGGLGTQYF.

This clonotype was observed a handful of times. V usage is TRBV20-1 and J usage is TRBJ2-7; D not certain. The CDR3 runs to 13 residues. Germline V gene lookup returns CDR1 DFQATT and CDR2 SNEGSKA (reference sequence). V was cut by 1 base and J by 3 bases, with 10 bases left in between. CDR3 region: CSARAGLDYEQYF. CDR3 bases: TGCAGTGCTAGAGCAGGCTTGGACTACGAGCAGTACTTC.

In this sample, this clonotype turned up a few times. The chain joins TRBV29-1 to TRBJ2-3; D tentatively fits TRBD1 or TRBD2 (5 bases each). CDR3 length equals 16 residues. V was trimmed by 1 base and J by 2 bases, leaving 16 bases between them. The germline CDR1 and CDR2 sequences are SQVTM and ANQGSEA. CDR3 residues: CSVEGLVGPNTDTQYF. CDR3 nucleotide sequence: TGCAGCGTTGAAGGCCTAGTGGGACCCAACACAGATACGCAGTATTTT.

A few counts support this clonotype. V gene TRBV5-1 combines with J gene TRBJ2-1, with TRBD2 identical over 7 bases. V trimming: 4 bases; J trimming: 3 bases; junction bases outside the gene matches: 4. The CDR3 length is 14 residues. CDR1 is SGHRS, CDR2 YFSETQ, per germline. The CDR3 here is CASSPGGFYNEQFF. DNA of the CDR3: TGCGCCAGCAGCCCGGGGGGTTTCTACAATGAGCAGTTCTTC.

This clonotype was recorded only once. The chain carries TRBV5-1 and TRBJ2-3, with 8 bases that match TRBD1. V lost 3 bases and J lost 3; bases outside the gene matches: 9. This CDR3 has 16 residues. Germline V gives CDR1 SGHRS, CDR2 YFSETQ. The DNA for the CDR3 is TGCGCCAGCAGCTCCGGACAGGGCACCTTTACAGATACGCAGTATTTT. Its protein is CASSSGQGTFTDTQYF.

The chain carries TRBV4-2 and TRBJ2-7, with D possibly being TRBD1 (6 bases). Germline assignment: CDR1 LGHNA and CDR2 YNFKEQ. This CDR3 has 15 residues. Deletions cut 1 base from V and 4 bases from J, with 14 bases between. CDR3 sequence (DNA): TGTGCCAGCAGCCAAGGTGGGGGCTCATTTTACGAGCAGTACTTC. Protein sequence: CASSQGGGSFYEQYF.

The chain couples TRBV7-2 to TRBJ1-5; TRBD1 matches at 9 bases. V gave up 3 bases and J gave up 3 bases; unmatched junction bases: 6. The CDR3 is 16 residues long. CDR1 and CDR2 from the germline V gene are SGHTA and FQGNSA. The CDR3 is CASSFGGQGVNQPQHF. The CDR3 DNA reads TGTGCCAGCAGCTTTGGGGGACAGGGTGTCAATCAGCCCCAGCATTTT.

The chain combines TRBV29-1 with TRBJ2-5; D not certain. The germline gives CDR1 SQVTM, CDR2 ANQGSEA. Trimming stripped 4 bases from V and 0 bases from J, with 6 bases between. CDR3 length: 12 amino acids. This CDR3 reads CSVVTDQETQYF. DNA for the CDR3: TGCAGCGTTGTCACAGACCAAGAGACCCAGTACTTC.

This clonotype has only a few counts. CDR3 protein: CASSFGPSGIMEQFF. The CDR3 nucleotides are TGTGCCAGCAGCTTCGGCCCTAGCGGTATAATGGAGCAGTTCTTC. This chain connects TRBV11-2 to TRBJ2-1, with TRBD2 identical over 7 bases. Germline values: CDR1 SGHAT, CDR2 FQNNGV. V was clipped by 3 bases and J by 10 bases; unmatched bases: 12. The length of the CDR3 is 15 residues.

This clonotype was seen only a few times. The V call is TRBV5-4, the J call TRBJ1-5, with 7 bases identical to TRBD1. The CDR3 runs 17 residues. CDR1 SGHNT and CDR2 YYREEE come from the germline V gene (reference sequence). The junction had 11 bases not matched to a gene; V was cut back by 3 bases and J by 2 bases. The CDR3 reads CASSYRTGLWGNQPQHF. CDR3 DNA: TGTGCCAGCAGCTACCGGACAGGTCTCTGGGGCAATCAGCCCCAGCATTTT. The whole variable domain, filled in from reference TRBV5-4 and TRBJ1-5, reads ETGVTQSPTHLIKTRGQQVTLRCSSQSGHNTVSWYQQALGQGPQFIFQYYREEENGRGNFPPRFSGLQFPNYSSELNVNALELDDSALYLCASSYRTGLWGNQPQHFGDGTRLSIL.

This clonotype was seen a few times. The rearrangement links TRBV20-1 to TRBJ2-7; 11 bases line up with TRBD2. There are 15 residues in the CDR3. The V and J ends lost 3 bases and 3 bases, in that order; junction bases with no gene match: 7. In germline, CDR1 is DFQATT, CDR2 SNEGSKA (reference sequence). The CDR3, as DNA: TGCAGTGCTAGCACCCCTAGCGGGGGGTTCTACGAGCAGTACTTC. Residues: CSASTPSGGFYEQYF.

The rearrangement links TRBV28 to TRBJ1-1; D unclear. From germline, CDR1 is MDHEN and CDR2 SYDVKM. V shed 3 bases and J shed 1 base, with 9 bases lying between them. The CDR3 has 14 amino acids. The CDR3 coding sequence is TGTGCCAGCAGTTTTCTGGATTGGAACACTGAAGCTTTCTTT. This sequence encodes CASSFLDWNTEAFF.

The rearrangement links TRBV12-3 or TRBV12-4 to TRBJ2-7, with 8 bases matching TRBD1. J gave up 5 bases and V 5 bases, and 11 bases lay outside the gene matches. The CDR3 extends over 15 amino acids. DNA for the CDR3: TGTGCCAGCAGTACCCCGGACAGGGATTCCCACGAGCAGTACTTC. Protein: CASSTPDRDSHEQYF.

There are a few counts of this clonotype. The chain carries TRBV12-3 or TRBV12-4 and TRBJ2-3; 7 bases are shared with TRBD2. V shed 7 bases and J 5 bases; nucleotides not matched to a gene: 18. The CDR3 runs to 17 residues. The CDR3 loop reads CASKKGYLAALGDTQYF. The CDR3 region has the DNA TGTGCCAGCAAAAAGGGGTACCTAGCGGCCCTGGGAGATACGCAGTATTTT.

The chain joins TRBV7-9 to TRBJ2-7; 9 bases are a match to TRBD1. Per germline, CDR1 SEHNR and CDR2 FQNEAQ (reference sequence). J gave up 7 bases and V 5 bases, and 9 bases lay outside the gene matches. This CDR3 spans 14 amino acids. The CDR3 bases are TGTGCCAGCAGCCCAACCGGGACAGGGCGAGAGCAGTACTTC. Translating it yields CASSPTGTGREQYF.

The CDR3 sequence is CASSWGHGVWDEQFF. The CDR3 nucleotides are TGTGCCAGCAGCTGGGGGCATGGGGTTTGGGATGAGCAGTTCTTC. This chain uses TRBV25-1 with TRBJ2-1, with D perhaps TRBD1 (6 bases). Germline V gene sequence: CDR1 MGHDK, CDR2 SYGVNS. Trimming shortened V by 6 bases and J by 8 bases, and 20 bases separated the two germline ends. CDR3 length equals 15 residues.

This sequence joins TRBV7-2 and TRBJ2-2; 12 bases fit TRBD2. CDR1 SGHTA and CDR2 FQGNSA come from the germline V gene. V dropped 3 bases and J dropped 7; count of bases not matched to a gene: 9. The CDR3 contains 17 residues. The CDR3 coding sequence is TGTGCCAGCAGCTTCCCTACTAGCGGGGGGTCCCTCGGGGAGCTGTTTTTT. Its protein is CASSFPTSGGSLGELFF.

The chain employs TRBV7-9 and TRBJ2-7, with 11 bases identical to TRBD1. The CDR3 is 15 amino acids. V gave up 5 bases and J gave up 6 bases; unmatched junction bases: 9. Per germline, CDR1 SEHNR and CDR2 FQNEAQ (reference sequence). The CDR3 region has the DNA TGTGCCAGCAGCACCGGACAGGGGGCGGCTGGCGAGCAGTACTTC. Encoded protein: CASSTGQGAAGEQYF. Together with reference TRBV7-9 and TRBJ2-7, the CDR3 gives the full variable domain: DTGVSQNPRHKITKRGQNVTFRCDPISEHNRLYWYRQTLGQGPEFLTYFQNEAQLEKSRLLSDRFSAERPKGSFSTLEIQRTEQGDSAMYLCASSTGQGAAGEQYFGPGTRLTVT.

This rearrangement joins TRBV27 to TRBJ2-1, with D possibly matching TRBD1 (5 bases). The CDR3 sequence is 13 residues long. Trimming shortened V by 5 bases and J by 4 bases, and 9 bases separated the two germline ends. From germline, CDR1 is MNHEY and CDR2 SMNVEV (reference sequence). CDR3 region: CASSGRVYNEQFF. CDR3 nucleotides: TGTGCCAGCAGTGGCAGGGTGTACAATGAGCAGTTCTTC.

This clonotype was observed at least ten times. The chain recombines TRBV25-1 with TRBJ2-2; possible D gene TRBD1, 5 bases. The CDR3 is made up of 12 amino acids. Germline V gene lookup returns CDR1 MGHDK and CDR2 SYGVNS. The V gene lost 7 bases and the J gene lost 4 bases, with 7 bases spanning the gap. The CDR3 loop is CASTGFTGELFF. CDR3 nucleotide sequence: TGTGCCAGCACAGGGTTCACCGGGGAGCTGTTTTTT.

This clonotype was observed many times. This chain joins TRBV20-1 and TRBJ1-4; D might be TRBD1 (6 bases). CDR1 is DFQATT and CDR2 is SNEGSKA in the germline V gene (reference sequence). V lost 3 bases and J lost 0, with 14 bases in between. This CDR3 contains 16 residues. Here the CDR3 DNA reads TGCAGTGCTAGTCTGGCCAGGGACACAACTAATGAAAAACTGTTTTTT. As protein: CSASLARDTTNEKLFF.

The chain uses TRBV5-1 and TRBJ2-5; TRBD1 agrees at 8 bases. The CDR3 length is 16 residues. J gave up 5 bases and V 0 bases, and 9 bases lay outside the gene matches. Germline values: CDR1 SGHRS, CDR2 YFSETQ. DNA of the CDR3: TGCGCCAGCAGCTTGGCGGGAACAGGGGGAGCCGAGACCCAGTACTTC. Translated: CASSLAGTGGAETQYF.

The rearrangement joins TRBV5-1 to TRBJ2-7, with TRBD1 identical over 10 bases. Germline V lookup: CDR1 SGHRS, CDR2 YFSETQ. The CDR3 is 17 residues long. J was trimmed by 5 bases and V by 1 base; bases with no gene match: 12. CDR3 loop: CASSLSLSGTGVHEQYF. The CDR3 nucleotides read TGCGCCAGCAGCTTGTCCCTATCCGGGACAGGGGTCCACGAGCAGTACTTC.

This clonotype has only one observation. This sequence joins TRBV6-5 and TRBJ1-6; D possibly corresponds to TRBD1 (6 bases). V was trimmed by 2 bases and J by 5 bases, leaving 19 bases between them. The CDR3 contains 18 residues. The germline V gene encodes CDR1 MNHEY and CDR2 SVGAGI. CDR3 amino acids: CASSYSRGGGLNNSPLHF. The CDR3 coding sequence is TGTGCCAGCAGTTACAGCAGGGGAGGGGGTTTGAATAATTCACCCCTCCACTTT.

This rearrangement joins TRBV20-1 to TRBJ1-1; 7 bases line up with TRBD1. The germline CDR1 and CDR2 sequences are DFQATT and SNEGSKA (reference sequence). The CDR3 is 15 residues long. V lost 4 bases and J lost 1; bases outside the gene matches: 9. As DNA, the CDR3 is TGCAGTGCTACTATATGGGGGACAGCGAACACTGAAGCTTTCTTT. Protein: CSATIWGTANTEAFF.